This T cell receptor (beta chain) was captured by sequencing in a study of T cell clonotyping in hematopoietic cell transplantation. The CDR3 is made up of 13 amino acids. Losses at the gene ends were 4 bases for V and 5 bases for J; bases not matched to a gene: 7. The germline CDR1 and CDR2 sequences are SQVTM and ANQGSEA. Time point meaning: recipient sample about 28 days before transplant, after cytoreduction. Here immunoSEQ multiplex PCR was the method, and the copy in TCRdb shows in-frame clones only, minus some. The sample yields roughly 28,000 clones, about 93% seen once. The source was peripheral blood mononuclear cells, collected before stem cell transplant. This sequence originates from a middle-aged man with acute myeloid leukemia. Some clones in this sample may be carry-over from other donors' samples. The rearrangement uses TRBV29-1 and TRBJ2-5, with 7 bases matching TRBD2. This CDR3 is CSVAPSGGETQYF. CDR3 DNA sequence: TGCAGCGTTGCCCCCTCGGGGGGTGAGACCCAGTACTTC.